This T cell receptor (beta chain) was sequenced in a study of blood T cell repertoires in COVID-19. In the source study's methods: It was from reference gene primer amplification that nucleated cell counts were estimated. TCRdb's copy holds only in-frame clones and misses some; the assay was immunoSEQ multiplex PCR. The V and J calls and clone size were taken over from that table, and D and trimming were inferred from the DNA. The sample records 57,000 or so clones, roughly 86% being singletons. The receptor was isolated from a woman aged 45-65 years with active or convalescent COVID-19. The sample consisted of peripheral blood.

The CDR3 here is CASSDSSTDTQYF. The CDR3 DNA follows: TGTGCCAGCAGTGATTCGAGCACAGATACGCAGTATTTT. The chain uses TRBV2 and TRBJ2-3; D not resolved. V lost 3 bases, J lost 0 bases, and 4 bases lay in between. The CDR3 extends over 13 amino acids. Germline V gives CDR1 SNHLY, CDR2 FYNNEI.